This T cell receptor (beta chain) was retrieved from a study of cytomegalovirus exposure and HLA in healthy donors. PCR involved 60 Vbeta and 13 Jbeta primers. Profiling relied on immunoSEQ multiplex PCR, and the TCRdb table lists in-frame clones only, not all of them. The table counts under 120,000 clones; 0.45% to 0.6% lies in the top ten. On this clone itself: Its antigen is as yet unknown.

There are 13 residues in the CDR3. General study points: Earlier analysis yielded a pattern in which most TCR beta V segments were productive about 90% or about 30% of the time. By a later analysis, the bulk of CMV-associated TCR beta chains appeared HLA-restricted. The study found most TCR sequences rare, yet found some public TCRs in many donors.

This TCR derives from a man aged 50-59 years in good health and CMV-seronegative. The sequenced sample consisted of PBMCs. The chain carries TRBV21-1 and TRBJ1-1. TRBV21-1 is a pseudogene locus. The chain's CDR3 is CASSLRWDTEAFF. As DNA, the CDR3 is TGTGCCAGCAGTCTGCGGTGGGACACTGAAGCTTTCTTT.